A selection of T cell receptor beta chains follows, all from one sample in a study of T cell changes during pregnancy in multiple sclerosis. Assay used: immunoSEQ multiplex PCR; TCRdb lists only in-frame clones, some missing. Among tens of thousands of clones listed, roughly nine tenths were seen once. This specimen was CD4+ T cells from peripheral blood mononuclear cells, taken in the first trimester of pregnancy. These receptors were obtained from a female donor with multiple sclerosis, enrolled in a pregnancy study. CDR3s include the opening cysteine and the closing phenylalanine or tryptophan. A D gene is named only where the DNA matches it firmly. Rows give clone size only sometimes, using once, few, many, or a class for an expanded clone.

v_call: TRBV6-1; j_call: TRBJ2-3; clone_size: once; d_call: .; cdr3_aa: CASSRLDSGHTQYF; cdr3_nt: TGTGCCAGCAGCCGACTAGATTCTGGGCATACGCAGTATTTT
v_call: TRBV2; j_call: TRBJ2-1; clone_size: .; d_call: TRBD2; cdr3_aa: CASRVAGKYNEQFF; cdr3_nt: TGTGCCAGCAGGGTAGCGGGGAAATACAATGAGCAGTTCTTC
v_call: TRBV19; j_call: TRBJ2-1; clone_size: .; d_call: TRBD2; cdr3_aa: CASSMREGYNEQFF; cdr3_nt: TGTGCCAGTAGTATGCGGGAGGGTTACAATGAGCAGTTCTTC
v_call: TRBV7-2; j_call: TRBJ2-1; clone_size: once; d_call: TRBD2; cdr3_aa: CASSAIDSGKSNKQFF; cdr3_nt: TGTGCCAGCAGCGCAATTGATAGCGGGAAGTCCAATAAGCAGTTCTTC
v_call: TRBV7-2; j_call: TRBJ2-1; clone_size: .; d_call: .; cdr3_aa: CASSPNRQVGAHWQFF; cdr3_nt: TGTGCCAGCAGCCCGAATCGACAGGTGGGGGCCCATTGGCAGTTCTTC
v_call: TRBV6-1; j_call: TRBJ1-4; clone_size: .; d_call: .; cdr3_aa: CASRVIGGEKLFF; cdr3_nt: TGTGCCAGCAGAGTTATAGGAGGGGAAAAACTGTTTTTT
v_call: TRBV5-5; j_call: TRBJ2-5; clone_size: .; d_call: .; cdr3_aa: CASSLELTETQYF; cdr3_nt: TGTGCCAGCAGCTTGGAACTCACGGAGACCCAGTACTTC
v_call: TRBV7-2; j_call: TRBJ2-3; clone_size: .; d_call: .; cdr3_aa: CASSLTGGPDTQYF; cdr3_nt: TGTGCCAGCAGCCTCACTGGGGGCCCAGATACGCAGTATTTT
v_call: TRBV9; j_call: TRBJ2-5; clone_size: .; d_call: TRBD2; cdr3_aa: CASSIGTSGRAIQETQYF; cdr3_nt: TGTGCCAGCAGCATTGGGACTAGCGGGAGGGCTATACAAGAGACCCAGTACTTC
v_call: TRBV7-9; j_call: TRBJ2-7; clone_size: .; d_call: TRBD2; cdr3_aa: CASSPRTSGIHEQYF; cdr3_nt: TGTGCCAGCAGCCCCAGGACTAGCGGGATCCACGAGCAGTACTTC
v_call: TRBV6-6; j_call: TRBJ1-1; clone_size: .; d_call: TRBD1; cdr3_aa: CASTVTGQGSTEAFF; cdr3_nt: TGTGCCAGCACCGTCACGGGACAGGGGAGCACTGAAGCTTTCTTT
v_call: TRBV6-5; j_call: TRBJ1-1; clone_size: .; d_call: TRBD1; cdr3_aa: CACMGQGNTEAFF; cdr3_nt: TGTGCCTGCATGGGACAGGGGAATACTGAAGCTTTCTTT
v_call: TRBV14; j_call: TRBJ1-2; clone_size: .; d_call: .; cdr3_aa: CASSQDARDIFYGYTF; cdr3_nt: TGTGCCAGCAGCCAAGATGCACGGGATATCTTCTATGGCTACACCTTC
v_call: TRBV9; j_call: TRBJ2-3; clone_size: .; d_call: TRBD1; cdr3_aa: CASSFRTGTDTQYF; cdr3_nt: TGTGCCAGCAGCTTCAGGACAGGGACAGATACGCAGTATTTT
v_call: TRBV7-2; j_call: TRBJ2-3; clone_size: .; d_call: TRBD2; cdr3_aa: CASSKPGLAAPDTQYF; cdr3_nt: TGTGCCAGCAGCAAACCGGGACTAGCGGCTCCAGATACGCAGTATTTT
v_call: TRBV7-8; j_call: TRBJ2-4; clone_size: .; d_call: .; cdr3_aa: CASSLARAKNIQYF; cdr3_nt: TGTGCCAGCAGCTTAGCGAGAGCCAAAAACATTCAGTACTTC
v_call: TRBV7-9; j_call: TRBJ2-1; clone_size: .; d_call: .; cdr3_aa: CASSYETVYNEQFF; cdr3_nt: TGTGCCAGCAGTTATGAGACAGTCTACAATGAGCAGTTCTTC
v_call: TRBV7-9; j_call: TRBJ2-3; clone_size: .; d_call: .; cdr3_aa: CASSARGTGTDTQYF; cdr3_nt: TGTGCCAGCAGTGCTCGGGGGACGGGCACAGATACGCAGTATTTT
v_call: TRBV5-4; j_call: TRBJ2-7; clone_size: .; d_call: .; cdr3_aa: CASSLISPGEQYF; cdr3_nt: TGTGCCAGCAGCTTGATCTCACCGGGCGAGCAGTACTTC
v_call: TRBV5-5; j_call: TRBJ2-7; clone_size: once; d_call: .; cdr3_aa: CASSLVPDGGYEQYF; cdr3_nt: TGTGCCAGCAGCTTGGTCCCAGACGGGGGCTACGAGCAGTACTTC
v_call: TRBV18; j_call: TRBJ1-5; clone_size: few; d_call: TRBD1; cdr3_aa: CASSLRQGNSNQPQHF; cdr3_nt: TGTGCCAGCTCACTTCGACAGGGGAATAGCAATCAGCCCCAGCATTTT
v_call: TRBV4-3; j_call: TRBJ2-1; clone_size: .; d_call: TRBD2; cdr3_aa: CASSRLAVSYNEQFF; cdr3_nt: TGCGCCAGCAGCCGCCTAGCGGTCTCCTACAATGAGCAGTTCTTC
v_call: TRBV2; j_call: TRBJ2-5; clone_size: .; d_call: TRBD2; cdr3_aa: CASIQGGPQETQYF; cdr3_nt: TGTGCCAGCATTCAGGGAGGGCCCCAGGAGACCCAGTACTTC
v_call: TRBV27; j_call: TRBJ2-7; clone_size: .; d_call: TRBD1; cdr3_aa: CASSQQRDRVSYEQYF; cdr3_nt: TGTGCCAGCAGTCAACAACGGGACAGGGTCTCCTACGAGCAGTACTTC
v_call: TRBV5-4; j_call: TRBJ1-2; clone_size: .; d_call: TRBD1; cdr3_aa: CASSPGTVGYGYTF; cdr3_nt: TGTGCCAGCAGCCCCGGGACAGTCGGCTATGGCTACACCTTC
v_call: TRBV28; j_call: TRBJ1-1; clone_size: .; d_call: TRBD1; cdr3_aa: CASTPAGSGGTEAFF; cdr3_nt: TGTGCCAGCACCCCTGCTGGTTCAGGGGGGACTGAAGCTTTCTTT
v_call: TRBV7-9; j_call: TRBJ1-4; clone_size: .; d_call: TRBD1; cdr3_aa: CASSTMGQLNEKLFF; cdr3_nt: TGTGCCAGCAGCACCATGGGACAGCTTAATGAAAAACTGTTTTTT
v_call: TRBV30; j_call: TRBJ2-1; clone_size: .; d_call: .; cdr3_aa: CAWSAWDTGRNEQFF; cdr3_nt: TGTGCCTGGAGTGCCTGGGACACAGGGCGGAATGAGCAGTTCTTC
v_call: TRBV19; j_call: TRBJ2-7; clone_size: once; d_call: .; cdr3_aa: CASSMLGLDGVEQYF; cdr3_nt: TGTGCCAGTAGTATGTTGGGACTGGATGGTGTCGAGCAGTACTTC
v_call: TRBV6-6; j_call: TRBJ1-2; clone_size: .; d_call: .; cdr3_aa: CASSRPGDGYTF; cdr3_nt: TGTGCCAGCAGTCGGCCGGGGGATGGCTACACCTTC
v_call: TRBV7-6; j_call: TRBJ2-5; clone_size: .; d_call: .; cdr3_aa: CATLPSSLTQYF; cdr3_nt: TGTGCCACCCTCCCCTCCTCTTTGACCCAGTACTTC
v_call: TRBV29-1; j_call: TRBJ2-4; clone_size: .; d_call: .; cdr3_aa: CSVREKLAKNIQYF; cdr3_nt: TGCAGCGTTCGAGAAAAACTAGCCAAAAACATTCAGTACTTC
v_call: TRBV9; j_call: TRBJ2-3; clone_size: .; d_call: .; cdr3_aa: CASSPRGGRADTDTQYF; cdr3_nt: TGTGCCAGCAGCCCAAGGGGGGGGAGGGCCGATACAGATACGCAGTATTTT
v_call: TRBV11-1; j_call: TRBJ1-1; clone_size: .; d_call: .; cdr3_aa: CASSLVPFLNTEAFF; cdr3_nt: TGTGCCAGCAGCTTAGTTCCCTTTCTCAACACTGAAGCTTTCTTT
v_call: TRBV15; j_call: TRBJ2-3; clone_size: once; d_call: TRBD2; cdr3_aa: CATTPAGGPKDTQYF; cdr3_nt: TGTGCCACCACTCCAGCGGGAGGGCCGAAAGATACGCAGTATTTT
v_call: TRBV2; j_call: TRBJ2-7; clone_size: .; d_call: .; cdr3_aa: CASSLSTRYEQYF; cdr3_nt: TGTGCCAGCAGTTTATCCACTCGGTACGAGCAGTACTTC
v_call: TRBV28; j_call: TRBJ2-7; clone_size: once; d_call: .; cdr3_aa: CASSLIQGWSVEQYF; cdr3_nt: TGTGCCAGCAGTTTAATTCAGGGGTGGAGCGTCGAGCAGTACTTC
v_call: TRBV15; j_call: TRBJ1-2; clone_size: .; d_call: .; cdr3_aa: CATSRATGVYGYTF; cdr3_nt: TGTGCCACCAGCAGAGCGACAGGTGTATATGGCTACACCTTC
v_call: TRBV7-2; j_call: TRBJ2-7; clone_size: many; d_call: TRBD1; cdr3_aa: CASSSRQGVYEQYF; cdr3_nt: TGTGCCAGCAGCTCCCGACAGGGGGTGTACGAGCAGTACTTC
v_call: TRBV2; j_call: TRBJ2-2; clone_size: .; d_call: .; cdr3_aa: CASRTGSTGELFF; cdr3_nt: TGTGCCAGTAGGACGGGGAGCACCGGGGAGCTGTTTTTT
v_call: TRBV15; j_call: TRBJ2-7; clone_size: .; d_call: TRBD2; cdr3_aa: CATSRDYGGSSYEQYF; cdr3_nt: TGTGCCACCAGCAGAGATTACGGCGGGAGCTCCTACGAGCAGTACTTC
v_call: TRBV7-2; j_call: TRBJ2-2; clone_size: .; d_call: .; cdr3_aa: CASSGGSANTGELFF; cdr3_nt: TGTGCCAGCAGCGGGGGGAGCGCGAACACCGGGGAGCTGTTTTTT
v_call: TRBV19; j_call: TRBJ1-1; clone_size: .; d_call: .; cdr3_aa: CASSSGTWDTEAFF; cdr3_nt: TGTGCCAGTTCCTCAGGGACATGGGACACTGAAGCTTTCTTT
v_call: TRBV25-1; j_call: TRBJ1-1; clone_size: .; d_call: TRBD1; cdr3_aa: CASRTRGENTEAFF; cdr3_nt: TGTGCCAGCAGGACCAGGGGGGAGAACACTGAAGCTTTCTTT
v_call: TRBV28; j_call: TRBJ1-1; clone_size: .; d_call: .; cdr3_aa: CASSKSVFPEAFF; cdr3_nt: TGTGCCAGCAGTAAGTCAGTTTTCCCTGAAGCTTTCTTT
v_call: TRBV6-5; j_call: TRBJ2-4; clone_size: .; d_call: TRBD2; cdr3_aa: CASRGGLAKNIQYF; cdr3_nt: TGTGCCTCCCGGGGGGGTCTGGCCAAAAACATTCAGTACTTC
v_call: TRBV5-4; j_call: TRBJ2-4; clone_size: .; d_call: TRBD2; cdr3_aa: CASSGTRAGIQYF; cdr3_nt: TGTGCCAGCAGCGGGACTAGGGCTGGGATTCAGTACTTC
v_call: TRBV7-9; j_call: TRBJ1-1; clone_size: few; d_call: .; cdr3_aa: CASSYDVGAFF; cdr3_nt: TGTGCCAGCAGCTATGACGTCGGGGCTTTCTTT